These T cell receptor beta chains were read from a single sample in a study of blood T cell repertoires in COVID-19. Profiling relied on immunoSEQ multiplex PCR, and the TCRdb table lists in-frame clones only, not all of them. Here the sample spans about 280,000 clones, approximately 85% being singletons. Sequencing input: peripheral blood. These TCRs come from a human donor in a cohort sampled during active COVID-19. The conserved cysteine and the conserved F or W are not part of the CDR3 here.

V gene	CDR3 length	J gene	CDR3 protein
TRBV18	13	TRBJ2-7	ASSRSGDRAYEQY
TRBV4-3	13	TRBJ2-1	ASSQAGTAYNEQF
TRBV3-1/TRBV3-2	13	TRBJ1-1	ASSEVWTVNTEAF
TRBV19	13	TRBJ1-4	ASSTWGTVDEKLF
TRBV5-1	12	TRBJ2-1	ASSFQGLGDEQF
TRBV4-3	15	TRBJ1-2	ASSQDYPGRGSSGYT
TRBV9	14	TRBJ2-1	ASSVGGTSGYNEQF
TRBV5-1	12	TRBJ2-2	ASDPGSYTGELF
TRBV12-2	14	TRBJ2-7	ASRPKGGTGSYEQY
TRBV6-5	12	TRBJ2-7	ASSQGTGRREQY
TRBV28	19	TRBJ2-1	ASSLLRGTHGTSGRWGEQF
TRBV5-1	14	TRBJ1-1	ASSNGQGAGKTEAF
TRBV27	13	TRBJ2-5	ASSRSRTGGETQY
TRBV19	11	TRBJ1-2	ASSITRSYGYT
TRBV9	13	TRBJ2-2	ASSALAGFTGELF
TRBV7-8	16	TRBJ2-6	ASRSLGQARSGANVLT
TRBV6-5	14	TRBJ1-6	ASSYWTRSYNSPLH
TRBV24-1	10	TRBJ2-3	ATSRGTDTQY
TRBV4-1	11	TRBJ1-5	ASSQDLEQPQH
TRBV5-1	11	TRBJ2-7	ASSRDRGYEQY
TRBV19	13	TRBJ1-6	ASSTPGQSPSPLH
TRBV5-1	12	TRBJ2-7	ASSRGGLAHEQY
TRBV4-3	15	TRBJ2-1	ASSQAPGRAFNNEQF
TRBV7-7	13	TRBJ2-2	ASSPRLDEDGELF
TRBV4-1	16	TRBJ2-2	ASSQVWRGWDRTGELF
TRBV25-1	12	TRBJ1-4	ASSDRTGREKLF
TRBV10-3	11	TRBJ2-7	AISPTGTYEQY
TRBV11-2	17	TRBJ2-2	ASSPGLAGVSMSTGELF
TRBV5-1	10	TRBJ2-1	ASSFLRNEQF
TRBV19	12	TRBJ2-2	ASSIALNTGELF
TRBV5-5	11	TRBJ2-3	ASSSPGGPRQY
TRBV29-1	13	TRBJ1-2	SVAAGTGVEYGYT
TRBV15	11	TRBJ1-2	ATSRDGSYGYT
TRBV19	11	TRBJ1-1	ASSAGLREEAF
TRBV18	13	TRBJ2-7	ASSPSDRGRYEQY
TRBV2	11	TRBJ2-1	ASFSGSLHEQF
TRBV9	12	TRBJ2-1	ASSVTQGVNEQF
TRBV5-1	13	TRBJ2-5	ASSPDGGGPETQY
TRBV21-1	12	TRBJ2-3	ASHQGLWADTQY
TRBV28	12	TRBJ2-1	ASNSGGPYNEQF
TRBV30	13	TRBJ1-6	AWSPSGQGISPLH
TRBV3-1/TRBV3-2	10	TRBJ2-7	ASSRTRYEQY
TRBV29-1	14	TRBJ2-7	SVGTTSGRHSYEQY
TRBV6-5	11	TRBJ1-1	ASTRAPNTEAF
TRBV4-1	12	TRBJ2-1	ASRRVGGDNEQF
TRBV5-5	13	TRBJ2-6	ASSLVYSGANVLT
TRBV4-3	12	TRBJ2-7	ASSQGEEAKEQY
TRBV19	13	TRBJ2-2	ASSTGTLLPGELF
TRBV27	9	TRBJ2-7	ASARAGLQY
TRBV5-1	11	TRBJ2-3	ASSFTSRDTQY
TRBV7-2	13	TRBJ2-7	ASSPPGGPPGGQY
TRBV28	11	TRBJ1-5	ASSSLRSQPQH
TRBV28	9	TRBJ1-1	RTTMNTEAF
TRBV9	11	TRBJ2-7	ASSVSGRGEQY